The table lists the clone carrying this TCR beta chain with a few counts. The antigen is undetermined. TCR beta CDR3 region amplification was performed from RNA transcripts. When the TCR CDR3 underwent first-round RT-PCR, the HTBI primer set was used. TCRdb redid the calling of the multiplex PCR reads with MiXCR, one entry per CDR3 protein. The data contain over 300,000 distinct CDR3 sequences, approximately 15% of them singletons. Over 18 months, lack of ophthalmopathy progression marked Graves' hyperthyroidism as stable. With a duration under 2 months, the hyperthyroidism was newly diagnosed in patients aged 18 to 65. The authors took PBMCs from roughly 10 ml fresh peripheral blood. The data were obtained in a study of T cells in Graves' hyperthyroidism and ophthalmopathy. Study outcomes and limitations: Most clonotypes expanded in thyroid above 0.001 were likewise present in blood.

Per germline, CDR1 ENHRY and CDR2 SYGVKD. The CDR3 is 14 residues long. V was clipped by 4 bases and J by 2 bases, with 11 bases between them. The chain links TRBV10-3 to TRBJ1-1; possible D gene TRBD1, 6 bases. Source material: blood. The source is a woman aged 55-75 years with Graves' hyperthyroidism. The CDR3 sequence is CAISGTAKNTEAFF. CDR3 sequence (DNA): TGTGCCATCAGTGGGACAGCTAAAAACACTGAAGCTTTCTTT.